The 8 T cell receptor beta chains listed next were all sequenced from one sample in a study of ipilimumab plus nivolumab after autologous stem cell transplantation. Profiled with immunoSEQ multiplex PCR; TCRdb holds only in-frame clones, not every one. Found here are some 45,000 clones, roughly 88% of them singletons; the top ten hold approximately 0.88%. The input for sequencing was PBMCs, taken in a trial of ipilimumab plus nivolumab as post-transplant consolidation. The receptor set was obtained from a male donor with multiple myeloma.

The rearrangement joins TRBV2 to TRBJ2-1; 12 bases match TRBD2. V trimming: 7 bases; J trimming: 8 bases; junction bases outside the gene matches: 15. The length of the CDR3 is 17 residues. Germline values: CDR1 SNHLY, CDR2 FYNNEI. This CDR3 reads CASTLRPLAGGPDEQFF. The CDR3 DNA is TGTGCCAGCACCCTCAGGCCCCTAGCGGGGGGGCCGGATGAGCAGTTCTTC.

The chain uses TRBV7-2 and TRBJ2-3, with D possibly TRBD1 on 5 matching bases. The V end lost 3 bases, the J end lost 7 bases, and 8 bases lay between the germline ends. The CDR3 is 12 amino acids. Germline V gene sequence: CDR1 SGHTA, CDR2 FQGNSA. This CDR3 is CASSFSGNTQYF. CDR3 DNA sequence: TGTGCCAGCAGCTTCTCAGGGAATACGCAGTATTTT.

The chain recombines TRBV5-1 with TRBJ2-5; the match to TRBD2 covers 9 bases. The ends lost 9 bases at V and 2 bases at J; junction bases unmatched: 11. The CDR3 extends over 15 amino acids. CDR1 SGHRS and CDR2 YFSETQ come from the germline V gene. The CDR3 protein is CATRERGAEQETQYF. In DNA form, the CDR3 reads TGCGCCACGAGAGAGCGGGGGGCGGAACAAGAGACCCAGTACTTC.

This chain uses TRBV5-1 with TRBJ1-1; D possibly corresponds to TRBD1 (5 bases). The CDR3 contains 14 residues. The germline V and J ends were trimmed by 0 bases and 5 bases, with 11 bases remaining between them. The germline V gene has CDR1 SGHRS and CDR2 YFSETQ. The CDR3, as DNA: TGCGCCAGCAGCTTGGACTCAGGGCAAACTGAAGCTTTCTTT. Encoded protein: CASSLDSGQTEAFF.

A few counts support this clone. V and J are TRBV27 and TRBJ1-1; D remains unclear. V lost 6 bases to trimming and J lost 3 bases, with 11 bases between them. Germline loops: CDR1 MNHEY, CDR2 SMNVEV (reference sequence). CDR3 length: 13 amino acids. The CDR3 loop reads CASRTVRDTEAFF. DNA of the CDR3: TGTGCCAGCAGAACTGTAAGAGACACTGAAGCTTTCTTT.

J is TRBJ2-2 and V is TRBV5-1; D may be TRBD1 or TRBD2 (5 bases each). V shed 0 bases and J shed 2 bases, with 14 bases lying between them. Germline V gives CDR1 SGHRS, CDR2 YFSETQ. The CDR3 extends over 17 amino acids. CDR3 region: CASSLGSGPANTGELFF. CDR3 nucleotide sequence: TGCGCCAGCAGCTTGGGATCGGGACCGGCAAACACCGGGGAGCTGTTTTTT.

The chain recombines TRBV18 with TRBJ2-1; 8 bases line up with TRBD2. The CDR3 runs 15 residues. Germline-derived CDR1 and CDR2 are KGHSH and LQKENI. V was pared by 5 bases and J by 6 bases, with 9 bases of the junction left unmatched. In DNA form, the CDR3 reads TGTGCCAGCTCAGGATCTACTAGCGGCTCCAATGAGCAGTTCTTC. Residues: CASSGSTSGSNEQFF. The variable domain in full, with the rest retrieved from reference TRBV18 and TRBJ2-1, is NAGVMQNPRHLVRRRGQEARLRCSPMKGHSHVYWYRQLPEEGLKFMVYLQKENIIDESGMPKERFSAEFPKEGPSILRIQQVVRGDSAAYFCASSGSTSGSNEQFFGPGTRLTVL.

The rearrangement joins TRBV9 to TRBJ2-7, with TRBD2 as a possible D gene (5 bases). The CDR3 is 11 residues long. V lost 4 bases, J lost 4 bases, and 6 bases lay in between. Germline-derived CDR1 and CDR2 are SGDLS and YYNGEE. The CDR3 DNA follows: TGTGCCAGCAGCCGGGGATACGAGCAGTACTTC. Translation gives CASSRGYEQYF.